This T cell receptor beta chain was obtained from a study of blood T cell repertoires in COVID-19. Germline V CDR1 and CDR2: SGDLS, YYNGEE. V shed 3 bases and J shed 4 bases, with 14 bases lying between them. The CDR3 loop spans 15 amino acids. This table comes from immunoSEQ multiplex PCR, and its TCRdb copy is limited to in-frame clones, with some not included. The table has a few hundred thousand clones, more than 75% seen once; the top ten hold about 7%. This receptor was identified in a woman aged 40-49 years with acute COVID-19. V usage is TRBV9 and J usage is TRBJ2-1; perhaps TRBD1 as D (6 bases). Specimen: PBMCs or T cells enriched from blood (not recorded which). CDR3 residues: CASSARDINYNEQFF. CDR3 nucleotide sequence: TGTGCCAGCAGCGCTAGGGACATTAATTACAATGAGCAGTTCTTC.